The 27 T cell receptor beta chains below were found in one sample sequenced in a study of CD8 T cells in cerebrospinal fluid in Alzheimer's disease. TCRdb re-analyzed the 10x single-cell sequencing reads; it lists each CDR3 protein once, without DNA. This repertoire includes some 1,400 distinct CDR3 sequences. Sequencing was carried out using cerebrospinal fluid. The receptors were sampled from a human donor with mild cognitive impairment.

This chain uses TRBV19 with TRBJ2-1; TCRdb picks TRBD2, but there is no DNA to check that call. Germline CDR1 reads LNHDA; CDR2 reads SQIVND (reference sequence). This CDR3 spans 16 amino acids. The chain's CDR3 is CASSLIADHPYNEQFF.

This clonotype is medium-sized by frequency. V is TRBV5-5 and J is TRBJ2-5; the D gene TCRdb calls, TRBD1, cannot be checked with no DNA. CDR1 and CDR2 (germline): SGHKS, YYEKEE (reference sequence). The CDR3 has 15 residues. CDR3 loop: CASSSSDRAVETQYF. Variable domain in full (rest from reference TRBV5-5 and TRBJ2-5): DAGVTQSPTHLIKTRGQQVTLRCSPISGHKSVSWYQQVLGQGPQFIFQYYEKEERGRGNFPDRFSARQFPNYSSELNVNALLLGDSALYLCASSSSDRAVETQYFGPGTRLLVL.

This clonotype registers large by frequency. The CDR3 is CASSLRGAIQYF. The genes are TRBV28 and TRBJ2-4; TCRdb designates TRBD1, a call that cannot be tested without DNA. CDR3 size: 12 residues. CDR1 and CDR2 from the germline V gene are MDHEN and SYDVKM.

This clonotype ranks as medium-sized (0.01 to 0.1%) in terms of frequency. This sequence joins TRBV27 and TRBJ2-1; the TRBD2 assignment by TCRdb is unverifiable without DNA. The germline V gene has CDR1 MNHEY and CDR2 SMNVEV (reference sequence). This CDR3 region has 16 residues. The CDR3 is CASSARLAGATNEQFF.

By frequency, this clonotype is large. The rearrangement links TRBV11-2 to TRBJ1-1; absent DNA, TCRdb's TRBD1 call cannot be checked. This CDR3 spans 15 amino acids. Germline V gives CDR1 SGHAT, CDR2 FQNNGV. The CDR3 loop is CASSGGTGGRTEAFF. Full variable domain (remainder filled in from reference TRBV11-2 and TRBJ1-1): EAGVAQSPRYKIIEKRQSVAFWCNPISGHATLYWYQQILGQGPKLLIQFQNNGVVDDSQLPKDRFSAERLKGVDSTLKIQPAKLEDSAVYLCASSGGTGGRTEAFFGQGTRLTVV.

This sequence joins TRBV11-2 and TRBJ2-5; checking the TCRdb D call of TRBD2 is not possible without DNA. The CDR3 has 17 amino acids. Looked up from germline, CDR1 is SGHAT and CDR2 is FQNNGV. CDR3 protein: CASNFPGLAGGRETQYF.

This clonotype shows up as large by frequency. This chain connects TRBV20-1 to TRBJ2-6. Germline V CDR1 and CDR2: DFQATT, SNEGSKA (reference sequence). This CDR3 contains 16 residues. The CDR3 loop reads CSAREGTGSGANVLTF.

This clonotype shows up as large by frequency. The V call is TRBV9, the J call TRBJ1-3. Germline V gene lookup returns CDR1 SGDLS and CDR2 YYNGEE. The CDR3 runs to 16 residues. The CDR3 loop reads CASSVVGRNSGNTIYF.

According to its frequency, this clonotype is medium-sized (0.01 to 0.1%). The V gene is TRBV15, the J gene TRBJ1-1. The CDR3 is 16 amino acids. Germline CDR1 reads LNHNV; CDR2 reads YYDKDF (reference sequence). The CDR3 spells CATSRDTAGSRRKAFF.

This clonotype registers medium-sized by frequency. The V gene is TRBV19, the J gene TRBJ1-2. This CDR3 spans 13 amino acids. Germline V gives CDR1 LNHDA, CDR2 SQIVND (reference sequence). The CDR3 is CASRRGMIYGYTF.

Frequency places this clonotype as large. The chain recombines TRBV6-5 with TRBJ2-1; TCRdb picks TRBD2, but there is no DNA to check that call. The CDR3 covers 15 residues. Per germline, CDR1 MNHEY and CDR2 SVGAGI. The CDR3 spells CASSLWLAAYNEQFF.

This rearrangement joins TRBV6-5 to TRBJ1-1; TCRdb lists TRBD1, though no DNA is available to test this call. The CDR3 contains 15 residues. Germline CDR1 and CDR2: MNHEY and SVGAGI. CDR3 sequence: CASRTGGSGGTEAFF.

This clonotype counts as medium-sized by frequency. The chain recombines TRBV2 with TRBJ1-5; TCRdb's D call of TRBD1 is untestable without DNA. The CDR3 sequence is 14 residues long. The germline gives CDR1 SNHLY, CDR2 FYNNEI. CDR3 loop: CASSSQGATQPQHF.

This clonotype is called medium-sized based on its frequency. The chain carries TRBV12-3 or TRBV12-4 and TRBJ1-2; TCRdb's assignment of TRBD1 cannot be checked, as there is no DNA. The CDR3 runs 11 residues. The CDR3: CASSDRGGYTF.

This clonotype counts as medium-sized by frequency. The chain is built from TRBV7-2 and TRBJ1-5. The CDR3 runs to 13 residues. Germline V gene lookup returns CDR1 SGHTA and CDR2 FQGNSA. The CDR3 spells CASSLYRSQPQHF.

This clonotype is labeled medium-sized based on frequency. The chain couples TRBV27 to TRBJ2-2; TCRdb outputs TRBD2, but without DNA this stays unchecked. Germline lookup yields CDR1 MNHEY and CDR2 SMNVEV (reference sequence). The CDR3 runs 15 residues. The CDR3 loop is CASSLLAGVPGELFF.

By frequency, this clonotype is large. The chain combines TRBV5-1 with TRBJ2-3; TCRdb's assignment of TRBD1 cannot be checked, as there is no DNA. Germline CDR1 and CDR2: SGHRS and YFSETQ. There are 14 residues in the CDR3. CDR3 residues: CASSPRGDTDTQYF.

This clonotype registers large by frequency. The chain has TRBV2 and TRBJ2-2; TCRdb gives TRBD1 as the D gene, but with no DNA this cannot be confirmed. CDR3 length: 14 amino acids. Germline CDR1 is SNHLY and CDR2 is FYNNEI. CDR3 residues: CASSAQGWTGELFF. Based on the CDR3 plus reference TRBV2 and TRBJ2-2, the full variable domain is EPEVTQTPSHQVTQMGQEVILRCVPISNHLYFYWYRQILGQKVEFLVSFYNNEISEKSEIFDDQFSVERPDGSNFTLKIRSTKLEDSAMYFCASSAQGWTGELFFGEGSRLTVL.

This clonotype is large by frequency. The rearrangement uses TRBV27 and TRBJ1-1. This CDR3 is 14 amino acids long. The germline V gene has CDR1 MNHEY and CDR2 SMNVEV (reference sequence). The CDR3 region is CASSSGGGGTEAFF.

Considering frequency, this clonotype is large. The V call is TRBV12-3 or TRBV12-4, the J call TRBJ2-7; TCRdb's assignment of TRBD1 cannot be checked, as there is no DNA. The CDR3 loop spans 12 amino acids. CDR3 amino acids: CASSFTLGEQYF.

According to its frequency, this clonotype is medium-sized (0.01 to 0.1%). The genes are TRBV6-1 and TRBJ1-6. CDR3 size: 15 residues. Germline-derived CDR1 and CDR2 are MNHNS and SASEGT. This chain's CDR3 is CASSEFRPSISPLHF.

This clonotype shows up as large by frequency. The gene calls are TRBV5-1 and TRBJ2-5; TCRdb gives TRBD1 as the D gene, but with no DNA this cannot be confirmed. The germline CDR1 and CDR2 sequences are SGHRS and YFSETQ. The CDR3 extends over 16 amino acids. CDR3 in amino acids: CASSKGDDYPQETQYF.

The V call is TRBV3-1, the J call TRBJ1-2. Germline V gene sequence: CDR1 LGHDT, CDR2 YNNKEL (reference sequence). CDR3 length: 11 residues. The CDR3 protein is CASSQDRDNTF. The full variable domain, with the rest looked up from reference TRBV3-1 and TRBJ1-2, is DTAVSQTPKYLVTQMGNDKSIKCEQNLGHDTMYWYKQDSKKFLKIMFSYNNKELIINETVPNRFSPKSPDKAHLNLHINSLELGDSAVYFCASSQDRDNTFGSGTRLTVV.

In terms of frequency, this clonotype is large (0.1 to 1%). J is TRBJ1-6 and V is TRBV12-3 or TRBV12-4; as DNA is missing, the TRBD1 call by TCRdb cannot be tested. The CDR3 length is 12 residues. The CDR3 spells CASRRTGSPLHF.

This clonotype is medium-sized by frequency. CDR3 sequence reads: CASSSQLVYNEQFF. V and J are TRBV5-1 and TRBJ2-1; the D call of TRBD2 rests on TCRdb alone, since no DNA is present to check it. Germline V gene lookup returns CDR1 SGHRS and CDR2 YFSETQ. This CDR3 comprises 14 residues. Based on the CDR3 plus reference TRBV5-1 and TRBJ2-1, the full variable domain is KAGVTQTPRYLIKTRGQQVTLSCSPISGHRSVSWYQQTPGQGLQFLFEYFSETQRNKGNFPGRFSGRQFSNSRSEMNVSTLELGDSALYLCASSSQLVYNEQFFGPGTRLTVL.

This clonotype shows up as medium-sized (0.01 to 0.1%) by frequency. The CDR3 sequence: CASTRPPGDLWGYTF. This chain connects TRBV28 to TRBJ1-2; the D call from TCRdb, TRBD1, cannot be confirmed without DNA. The CDR3 is made up of 15 amino acids. The germline V gene encodes CDR1 MDHEN and CDR2 SYDVKM.

Judged by frequency, this clonotype is medium-sized. The chain links TRBV12-3 or TRBV12-4 to TRBJ1-1; with no DNA, the TCRdb D assignment of TRBD1 cannot be verified. The CDR3 is made up of 16 amino acids. The CDR3 here is CASSSARTGANTEAFF.